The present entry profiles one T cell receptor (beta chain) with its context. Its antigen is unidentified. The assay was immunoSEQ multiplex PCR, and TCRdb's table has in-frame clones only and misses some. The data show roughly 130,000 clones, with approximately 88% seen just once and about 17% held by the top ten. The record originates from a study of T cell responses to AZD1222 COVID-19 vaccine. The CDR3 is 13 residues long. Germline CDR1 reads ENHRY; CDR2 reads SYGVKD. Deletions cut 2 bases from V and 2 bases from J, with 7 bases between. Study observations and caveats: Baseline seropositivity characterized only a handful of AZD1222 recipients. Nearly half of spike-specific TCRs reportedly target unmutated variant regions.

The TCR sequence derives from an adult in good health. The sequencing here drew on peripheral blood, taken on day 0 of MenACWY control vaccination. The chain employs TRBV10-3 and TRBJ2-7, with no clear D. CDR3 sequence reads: CAISEQGPYEQYF. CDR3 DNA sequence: TGTGCCATCAGTGAGCAAGGCCCCTACGAGCAGTACTTC.